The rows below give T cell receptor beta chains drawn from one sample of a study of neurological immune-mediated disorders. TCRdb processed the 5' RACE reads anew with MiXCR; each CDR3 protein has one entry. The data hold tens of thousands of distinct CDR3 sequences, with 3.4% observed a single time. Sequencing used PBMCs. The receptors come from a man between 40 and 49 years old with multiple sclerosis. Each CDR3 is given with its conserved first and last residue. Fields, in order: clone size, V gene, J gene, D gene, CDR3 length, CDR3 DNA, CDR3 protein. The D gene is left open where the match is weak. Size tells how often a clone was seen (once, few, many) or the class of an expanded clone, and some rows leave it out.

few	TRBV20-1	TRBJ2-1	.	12	TGCAGTGCTAGATCCTTAGCGGCTGAGGAGTTCTTC	CSARSLAAEEFF
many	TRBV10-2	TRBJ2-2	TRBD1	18	TGCGCCAGCAGTGAGTCTTCGACCCAGGGGGCCTACACCGGGGAGCTGTTTTTT	CASSESSTQGAYTGELFF
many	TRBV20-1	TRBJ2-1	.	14	TGCAGTGTGATAGTCCCTAGCTCCTACAATGAGCAGTTCTTC	CSVIVPSSYNEQFF
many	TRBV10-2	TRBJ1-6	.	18	TGCGCCAGCAGTGAGCCGCTCCAGGGGAGCTCCTATAATTCACCCCTCCACTTT	CASSEPLQGSSYNSPLHF
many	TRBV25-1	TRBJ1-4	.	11	TGTGCCAGCAGGGTTAATGAAAAACTGTTTTTT	CASRVNEKLFF
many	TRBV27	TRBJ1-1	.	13	TGTGCCAGCAGTTTTAAGGGGAACACTGAAGCTTTCTTT	CASSFKGNTEAFF
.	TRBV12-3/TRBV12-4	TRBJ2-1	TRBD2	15	TGTGCCAGCAGCCCCACTAGCGGGACTACATATGCGCAGTTCTTC	CASSPTSGTTYAQFF
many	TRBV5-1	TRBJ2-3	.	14	TGCGCCAGCAGAGGCAGGGGTCGTGCAGATACGCAGTATTTT	CASRGRGRADTQYF
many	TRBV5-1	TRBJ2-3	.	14	TGCGCCAGCAGCCCAGGGACTGGCACAGATACGCAGTATTTT	CASSPGTGTDTQYF
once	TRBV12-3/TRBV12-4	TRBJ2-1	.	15	TGTGCCAGCAGCCGGAGGGGACTTTTCTACAATGAGCAGTTCTTC	CASSRRGLFYNEQFF
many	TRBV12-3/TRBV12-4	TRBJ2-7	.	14	TGTGCCAGCAGTTTCGTCCAGGCGGACTACGAGCAGTACTTC	CASSFVQADYEQYF
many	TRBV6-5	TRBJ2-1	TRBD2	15	TGTGCCAGCCAAACCGGGACTAGCGCTTACAATGAGCAGTTCTTC	CASQTGTSAYNEQFF
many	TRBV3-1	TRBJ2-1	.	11	TGTGCCAGCAGCCAAGGGAGGGAGCAGTTCTTC	CASSQGREQFF
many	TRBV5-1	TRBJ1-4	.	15	TGCGCCAGCAGCCCGGATGGGGAAACGCATGAAAAACTGTTTTTT	CASSPDGETHEKLFF
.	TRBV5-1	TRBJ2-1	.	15	TGCGCCAGCAGCTTGGGTACAGGGAGTGATGGTGAGCAGTTCTTC	CASSLGTGSDGEQFF
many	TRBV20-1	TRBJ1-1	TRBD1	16	TGCAGTGCTACGCTCTTAAGACAGGGGGCAAACACTGAAGCTTTCTTT	CSATLLRQGANTEAFF
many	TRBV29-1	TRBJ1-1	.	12	TGCAGCGGGGGGCCGGGAAACACTGAAGCTTTCTTT	CSGGPGNTEAFF
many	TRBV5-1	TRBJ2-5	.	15	TGCGCCAGCAGTGACGGGGGAGTCCGAGTAGAGACCCAGTACTTC	CASSDGGVRVETQYF
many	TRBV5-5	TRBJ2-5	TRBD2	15	TGTGCCAGCAGCGTAGCGGGAGGGCCCGGTGAGACCCAGTACTTC	CASSVAGGPGETQYF
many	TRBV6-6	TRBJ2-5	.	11	TGTGCCAGCATGGGGCTAGAGACCCAGTACTTC	CASMGLETQYF
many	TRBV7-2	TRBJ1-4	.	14	TGTGCCAGCGCGAAGGGCTCAACTAATGAAAAACTGTTTTTT	CASAKGSTNEKLFF
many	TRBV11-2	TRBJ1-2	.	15	TGTGCCAGCAGCTTAAGTCCCCTCACCAACTATGGCTACACCTTC	CASSLSPLTNYGYTF
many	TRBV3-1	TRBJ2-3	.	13	TGTGCCAGCAGCCAACCTAGCACAGATACGCAGTATTTT	CASSQPSTDTQYF
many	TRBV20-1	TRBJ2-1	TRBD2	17	TGCAGTGAAAGGGGTTTAGCGGGAGGTTCCTCCTACAATGAGCAGTTCTTC	CSERGLAGGSSYNEQFF
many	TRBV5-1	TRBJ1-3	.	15	TGCGCCAGCAGCTTGGAGGGGACTGCTGGAAACACCATATATTTT	CASSLEGTAGNTIYF
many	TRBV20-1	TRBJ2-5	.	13	TGCAGTGCTAGAGATGGACAAGAAGAGACCCAGTACTTC	CSARDGQEETQYF
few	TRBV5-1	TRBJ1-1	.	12	TGCGACAGCAGCACGGACAACGGGGAAGCTTTCTTT	CDSSTDNGEAFF
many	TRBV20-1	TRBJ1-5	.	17	TGCAGTGCTAGAGATCTAATTGGGGGATCGGGAGTTCAGCCCCAGCATTTT	CSARDLIGGSGVQPQHF
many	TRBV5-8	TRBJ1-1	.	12	TGTGCCAGCAGTTTGGGACACCCTGAAGCTTTCTTT	CASSLGHPEAFF
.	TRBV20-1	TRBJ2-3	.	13	TGCAGTGCCCACGACGGTTCGCCAGATACGCAGTATTTT	CSAHDGSPDTQYF
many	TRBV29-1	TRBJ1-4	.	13	TGCAGCGTTGAAGTCCAAGGGTCGCAAAAACTGTTTTTT	CSVEVQGSQKLFF
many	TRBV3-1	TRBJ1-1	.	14	TGTGCCAGCAGCCAGGACCGGGGGAACACTGAAGCTTTCTTT	CASSQDRGNTEAFF
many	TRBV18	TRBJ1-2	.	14	TGTGCCAGCTCACCAAGTTCAGGGACGTATGGCTACACCTTC	CASSPSSGTYGYTF
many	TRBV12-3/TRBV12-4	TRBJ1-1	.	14	TGTGCCAGCAGTTTAGGATTGTCGGGGGGTGAAGCTTTCTTT	CASSLGLSGGEAFF
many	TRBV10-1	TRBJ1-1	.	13	TGCGCCAGCAGGGACACACAGAACACTGAAGCTTTCTTT	CASRDTQNTEAFF
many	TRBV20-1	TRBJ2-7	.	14	TGCAGTGCTAGACCCACCGGGGAGCGCCACGAGCAGTACTTC	CSARPTGERHEQYF
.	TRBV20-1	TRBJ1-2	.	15	TGCAGTGCTAGAATACCGGACACTTCTAACTATGGCTACACCTTC	CSARIPDTSNYGYTF
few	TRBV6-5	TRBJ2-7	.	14	TGTGCCAGCAATGCTCCGGGCAGGGGCTACGAGCAGTACTTC	CASNAPGRGYEQYF
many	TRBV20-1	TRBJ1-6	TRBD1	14	TGCAGTGCCCCGTCCGGGACAGGGAGTTCACCCCTCCACTTT	CSAPSGTGSSPLHF
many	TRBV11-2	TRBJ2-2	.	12	TGTGCCAGCAGCTTAGCCACCGGGGAGCTGTTTTTT	CASSLATGELFF
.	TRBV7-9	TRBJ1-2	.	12	TGTGACAGCAGCACAGACCAGATGGGCTACACCTTC	CDSSTDQMGYTF
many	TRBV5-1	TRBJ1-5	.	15	TGCGCCAGCAGCTCCCAGGGTGGAAGCAATCAGCCCCAGCATTTT	CASSSQGGSNQPQHF
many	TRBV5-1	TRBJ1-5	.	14	TGCGCCAGCAGCTTGGAATGGGGGGGTCAGCCCCAGCATTTT	CASSLEWGGQPQHF
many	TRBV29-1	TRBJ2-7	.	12	TGCAGCGTGGGCGGGAATACCTACGAGCAGTACTTC	CSVGGNTYEQYF